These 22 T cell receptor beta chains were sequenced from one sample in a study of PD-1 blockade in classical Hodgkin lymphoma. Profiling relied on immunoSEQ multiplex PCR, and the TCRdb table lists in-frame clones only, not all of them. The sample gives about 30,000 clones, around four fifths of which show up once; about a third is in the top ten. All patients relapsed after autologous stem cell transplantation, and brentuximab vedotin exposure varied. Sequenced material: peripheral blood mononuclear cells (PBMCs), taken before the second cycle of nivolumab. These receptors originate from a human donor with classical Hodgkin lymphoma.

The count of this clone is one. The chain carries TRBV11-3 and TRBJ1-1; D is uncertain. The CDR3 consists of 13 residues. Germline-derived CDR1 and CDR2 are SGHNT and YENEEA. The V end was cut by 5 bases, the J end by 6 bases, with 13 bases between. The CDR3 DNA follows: TGTGCCAGCAGCCTCCATCGCGAGGCTGAAGCTTTCTTT. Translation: CASSLHREAEAFF.

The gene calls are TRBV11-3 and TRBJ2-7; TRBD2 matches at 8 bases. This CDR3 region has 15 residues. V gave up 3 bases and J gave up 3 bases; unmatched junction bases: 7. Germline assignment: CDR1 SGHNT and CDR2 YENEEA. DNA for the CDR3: TGTGCCAGCAGCTTCCAGGGTAGCGGGGTCTACGAGCAGTACTTC. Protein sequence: CASSFQGSGVYEQYF.

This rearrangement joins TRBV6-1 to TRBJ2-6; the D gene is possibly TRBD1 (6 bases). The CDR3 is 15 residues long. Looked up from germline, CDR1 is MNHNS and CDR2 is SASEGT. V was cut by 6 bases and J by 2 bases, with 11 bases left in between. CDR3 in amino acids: CASSSGAAGANVLTF. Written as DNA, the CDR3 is TGTGCCAGCAGCTCAGGGGCTGCTGGGGCCAACGTCCTGACTTTC.

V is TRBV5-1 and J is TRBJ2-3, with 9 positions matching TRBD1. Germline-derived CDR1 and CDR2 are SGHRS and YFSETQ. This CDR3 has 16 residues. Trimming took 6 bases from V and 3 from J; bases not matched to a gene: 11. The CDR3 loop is CASNYGTGTETDTQYF. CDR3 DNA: TGCGCCAGCAACTATGGGACAGGGACGGAAACAGATACGCAGTATTTT.

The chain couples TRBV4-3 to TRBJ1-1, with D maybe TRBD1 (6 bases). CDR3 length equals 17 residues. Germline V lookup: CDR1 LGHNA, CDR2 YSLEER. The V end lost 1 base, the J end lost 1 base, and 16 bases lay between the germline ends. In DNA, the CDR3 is TGCGCCAGCAGCCAAGCAGGGGCGGGTACAGGGAACACTGAAGCTTTCTTT. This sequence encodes CASSQAGAGTGNTEAFF.

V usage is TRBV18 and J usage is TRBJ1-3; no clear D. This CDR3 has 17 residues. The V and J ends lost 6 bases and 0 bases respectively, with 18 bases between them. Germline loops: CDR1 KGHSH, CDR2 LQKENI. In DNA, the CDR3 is TGTGCCAGCTCGCCGTTCGGGTGGGAGAACTCTGGAAACACCATATATTTT. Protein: CASSPFGWENSGNTIYF.

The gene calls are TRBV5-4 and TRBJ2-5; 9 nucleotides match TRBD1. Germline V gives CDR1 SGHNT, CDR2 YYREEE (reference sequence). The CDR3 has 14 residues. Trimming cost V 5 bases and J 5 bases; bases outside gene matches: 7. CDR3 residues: CASSLDRGGETQYF. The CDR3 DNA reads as TGTGCCAGCAGTCTGGACAGGGGTGGTGAGACCCAGTACTTC.

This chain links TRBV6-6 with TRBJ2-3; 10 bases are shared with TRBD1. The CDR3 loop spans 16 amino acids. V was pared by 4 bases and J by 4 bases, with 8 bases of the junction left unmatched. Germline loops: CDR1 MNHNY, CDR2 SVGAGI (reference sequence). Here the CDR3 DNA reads TGTGCCAGCAGTTCTGGGGCCGGGACAGGGGCAGATACGCAGTATTTT. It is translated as CASSSGAGTGADTQYF.

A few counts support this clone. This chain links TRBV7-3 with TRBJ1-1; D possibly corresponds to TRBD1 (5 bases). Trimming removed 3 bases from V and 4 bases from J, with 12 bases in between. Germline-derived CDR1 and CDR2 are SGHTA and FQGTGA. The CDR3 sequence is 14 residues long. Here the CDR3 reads CASSLNLGGTEAFF. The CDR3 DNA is TGTGCCAGCAGCTTGAATCTGGGGGGCACTGAAGCTTTCTTT.

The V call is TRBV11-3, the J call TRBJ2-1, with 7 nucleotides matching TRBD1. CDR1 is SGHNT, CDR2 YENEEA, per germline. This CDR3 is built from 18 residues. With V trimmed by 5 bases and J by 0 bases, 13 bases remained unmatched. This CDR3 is CASSPASTGAGSYNEQFF. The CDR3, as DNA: TGTGCCAGCAGCCCCGCCTCCACAGGGGCAGGCTCCTACAATGAGCAGTTCTTC.

The CDR3 loop is CSAGPGTEAFF. The CDR3 DNA is TGCAGTGCTGGGCCCGGCACTGAAGCTTTCTTT. The V and J genes are TRBV20-1 and TRBJ1-1; D remains ambiguous. The CDR3 loop spans 11 amino acids. Germline V CDR1 and CDR2: DFQATT, SNEGSKA (reference sequence). V lost 5 bases, J lost 4 bases, and 8 bases lay in between.

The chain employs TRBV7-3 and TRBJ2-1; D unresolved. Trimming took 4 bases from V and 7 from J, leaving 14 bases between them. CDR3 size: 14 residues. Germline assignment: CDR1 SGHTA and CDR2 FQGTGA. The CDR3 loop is CASSSPPTVNEQFF. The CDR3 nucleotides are TGTGCCAGCAGCTCCCCTCCGACGGTTAATGAGCAGTTCTTC.

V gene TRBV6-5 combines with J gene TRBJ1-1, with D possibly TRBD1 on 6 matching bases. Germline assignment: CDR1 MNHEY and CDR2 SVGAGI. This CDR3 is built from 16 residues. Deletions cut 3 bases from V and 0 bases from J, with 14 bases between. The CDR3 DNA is TGTGCCAGCAGTTATGCTGGGGGCCTCATGAACACTGAAGCTTTCTTT. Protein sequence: CASSYAGGLMNTEAFF.

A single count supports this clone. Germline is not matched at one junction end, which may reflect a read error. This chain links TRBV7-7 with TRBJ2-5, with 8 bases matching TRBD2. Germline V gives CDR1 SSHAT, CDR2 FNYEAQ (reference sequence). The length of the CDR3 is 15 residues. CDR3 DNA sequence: TGTGCTAGCAGCCCGGGAGGGGACTTCCAAGAGACCCAGTACTTC. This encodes CASSPGGDFQETQYF.

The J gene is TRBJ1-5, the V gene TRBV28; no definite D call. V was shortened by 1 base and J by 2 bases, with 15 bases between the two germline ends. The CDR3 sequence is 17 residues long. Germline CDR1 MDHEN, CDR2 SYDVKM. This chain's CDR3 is CASSLLNLQLGNQPQHF. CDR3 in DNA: TGTGCCAGCAGTTTATTAAATCTTCAGTTAGGCAATCAGCCCCAGCATTTT.

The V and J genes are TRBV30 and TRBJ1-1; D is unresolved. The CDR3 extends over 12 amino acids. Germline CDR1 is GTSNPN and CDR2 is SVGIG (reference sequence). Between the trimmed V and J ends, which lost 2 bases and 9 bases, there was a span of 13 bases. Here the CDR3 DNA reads TGTGCCTGGAGTCGGGCCGCTCTCCAAGCTTTCTTT. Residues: CAWSRAALQAFF.

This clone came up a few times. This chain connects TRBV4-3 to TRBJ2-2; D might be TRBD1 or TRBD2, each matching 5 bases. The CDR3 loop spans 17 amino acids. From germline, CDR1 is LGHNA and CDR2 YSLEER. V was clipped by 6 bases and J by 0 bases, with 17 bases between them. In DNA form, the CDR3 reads TGCGCCAGCAGACCCACTCCCGGGACGACGAACACCGGGGAGCTGTTTTTT. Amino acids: CASRPTPGTTNTGELFF.

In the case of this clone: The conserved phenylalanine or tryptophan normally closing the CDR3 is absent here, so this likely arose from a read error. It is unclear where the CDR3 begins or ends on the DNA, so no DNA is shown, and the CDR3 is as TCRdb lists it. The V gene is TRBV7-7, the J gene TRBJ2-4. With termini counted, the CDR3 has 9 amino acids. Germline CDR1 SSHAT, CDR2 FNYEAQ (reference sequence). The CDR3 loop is CASSIGWAV.

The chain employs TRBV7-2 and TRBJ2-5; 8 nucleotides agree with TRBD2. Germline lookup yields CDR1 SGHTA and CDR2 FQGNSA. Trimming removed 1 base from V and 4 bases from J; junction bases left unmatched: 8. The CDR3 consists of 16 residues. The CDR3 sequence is CASSLGGTRLRETQYF. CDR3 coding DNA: TGTGCCAGCAGCTTAGGGGGGACTAGACTACGAGAGACCCAGTACTTC. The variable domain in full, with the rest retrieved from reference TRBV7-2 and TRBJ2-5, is GAGVSQSPSNKVTEKGKDVELRCDPISGHTALYWYRQSLGQGLEFLIYFQGNSAPDKSGLPSDRFSAERTGGSVSTLTIQRTQQEDSAVYLCASSLGGTRLRETQYFGPGTRLLVL.

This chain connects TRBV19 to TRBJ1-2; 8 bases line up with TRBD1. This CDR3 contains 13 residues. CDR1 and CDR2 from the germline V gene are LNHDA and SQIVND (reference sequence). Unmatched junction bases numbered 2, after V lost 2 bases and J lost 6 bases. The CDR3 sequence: CASSIQGADGYTF. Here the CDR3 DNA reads TGTGCCAGTAGTATACAGGGGGCAGATGGCTACACCTTC.

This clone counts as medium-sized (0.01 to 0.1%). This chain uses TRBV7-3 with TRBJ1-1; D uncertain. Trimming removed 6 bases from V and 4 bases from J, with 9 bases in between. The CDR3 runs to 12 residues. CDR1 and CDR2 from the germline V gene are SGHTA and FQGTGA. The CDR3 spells CASSSSGTEAFF. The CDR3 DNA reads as TGTGCCAGCAGTTCGTCGGGCACTGAAGCTTTCTTT.

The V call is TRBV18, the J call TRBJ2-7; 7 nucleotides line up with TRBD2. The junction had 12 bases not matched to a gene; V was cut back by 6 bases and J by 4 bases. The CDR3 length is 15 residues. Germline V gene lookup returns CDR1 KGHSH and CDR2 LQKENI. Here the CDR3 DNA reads TGTGCCAGCTCCCCTGGGGAGGGTTCTGATTACGAGCAGTACTTC. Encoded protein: CASSPGEGSDYEQYF. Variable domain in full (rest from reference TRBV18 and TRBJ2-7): NAGVMQNPRHLVRRRGQEARLRCSPMKGHSHVYWYRQLPEEGLKFMVYLQKENIIDESGMPKERFSAEFPKEGPSILRIQQVVRGDSAAYFCASSPGEGSDYEQYFGPGTRLTVT.